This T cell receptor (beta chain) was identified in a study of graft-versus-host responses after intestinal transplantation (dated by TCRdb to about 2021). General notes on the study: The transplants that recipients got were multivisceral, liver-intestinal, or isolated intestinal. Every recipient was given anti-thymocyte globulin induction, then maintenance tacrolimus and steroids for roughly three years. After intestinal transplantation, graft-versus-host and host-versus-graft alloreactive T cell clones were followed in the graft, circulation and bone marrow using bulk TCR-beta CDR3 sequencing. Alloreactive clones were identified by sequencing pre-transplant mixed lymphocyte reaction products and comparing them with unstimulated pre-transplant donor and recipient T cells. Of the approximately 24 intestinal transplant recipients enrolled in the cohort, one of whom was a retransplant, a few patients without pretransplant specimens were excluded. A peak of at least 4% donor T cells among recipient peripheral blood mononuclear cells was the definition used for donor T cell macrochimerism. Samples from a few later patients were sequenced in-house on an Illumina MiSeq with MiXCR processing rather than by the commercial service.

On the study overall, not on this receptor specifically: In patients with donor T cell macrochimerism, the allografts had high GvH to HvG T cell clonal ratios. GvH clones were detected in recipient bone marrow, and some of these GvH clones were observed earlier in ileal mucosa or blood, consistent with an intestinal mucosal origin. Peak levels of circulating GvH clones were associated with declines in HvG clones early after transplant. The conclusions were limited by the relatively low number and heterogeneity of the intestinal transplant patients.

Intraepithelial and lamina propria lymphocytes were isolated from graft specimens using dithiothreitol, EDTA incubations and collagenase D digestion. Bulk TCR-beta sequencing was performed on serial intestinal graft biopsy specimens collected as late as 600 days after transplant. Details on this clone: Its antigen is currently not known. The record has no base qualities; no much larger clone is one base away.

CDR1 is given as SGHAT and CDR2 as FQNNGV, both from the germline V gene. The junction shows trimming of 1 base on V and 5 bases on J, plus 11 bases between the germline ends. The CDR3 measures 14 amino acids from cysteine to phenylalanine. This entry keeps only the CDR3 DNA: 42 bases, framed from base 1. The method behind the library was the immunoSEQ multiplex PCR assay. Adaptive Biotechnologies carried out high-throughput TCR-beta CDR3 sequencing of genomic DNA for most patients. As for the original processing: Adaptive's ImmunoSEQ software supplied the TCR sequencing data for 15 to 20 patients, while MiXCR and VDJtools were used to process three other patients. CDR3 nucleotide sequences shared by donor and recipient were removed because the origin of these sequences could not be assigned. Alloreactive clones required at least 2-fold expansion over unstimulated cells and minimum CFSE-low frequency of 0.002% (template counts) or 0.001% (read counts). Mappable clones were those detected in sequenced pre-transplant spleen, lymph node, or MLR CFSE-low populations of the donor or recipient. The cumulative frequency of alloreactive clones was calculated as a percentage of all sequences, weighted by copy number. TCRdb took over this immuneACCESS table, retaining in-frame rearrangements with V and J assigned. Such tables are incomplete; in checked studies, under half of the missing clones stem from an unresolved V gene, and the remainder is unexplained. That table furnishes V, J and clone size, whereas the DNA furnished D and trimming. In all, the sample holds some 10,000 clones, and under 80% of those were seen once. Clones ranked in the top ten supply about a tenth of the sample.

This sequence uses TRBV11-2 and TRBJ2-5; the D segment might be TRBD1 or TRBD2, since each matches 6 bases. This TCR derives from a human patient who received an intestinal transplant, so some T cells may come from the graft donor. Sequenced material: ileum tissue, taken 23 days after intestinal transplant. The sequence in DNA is TGTGCCAGCAGCTTAGGGGGGGCTGGGGAGACCCAGTACTTC. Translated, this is CASSLGGAGETQYF. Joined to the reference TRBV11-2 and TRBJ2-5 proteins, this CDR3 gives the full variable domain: EAGVAQSPRYKIIEKRQSVAFWCNPISGHATLYWYQQILGQGPKLLIQFQNNGVVDDSQLPKDRFSAERLKGVDSTLKIQPAKLEDSAVYLCASSLGGAGETQYFGPGTRLLVL.